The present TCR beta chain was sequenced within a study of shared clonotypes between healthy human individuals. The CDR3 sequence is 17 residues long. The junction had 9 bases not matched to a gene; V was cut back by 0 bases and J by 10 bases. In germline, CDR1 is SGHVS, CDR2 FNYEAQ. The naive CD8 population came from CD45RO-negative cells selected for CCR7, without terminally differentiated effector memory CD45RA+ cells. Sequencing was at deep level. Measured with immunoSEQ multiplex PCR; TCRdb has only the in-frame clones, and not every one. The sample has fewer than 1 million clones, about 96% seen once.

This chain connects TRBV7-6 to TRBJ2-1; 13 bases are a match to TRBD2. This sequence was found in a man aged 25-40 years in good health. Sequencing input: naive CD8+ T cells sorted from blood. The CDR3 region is CASSLAHGTSGNKEQFF. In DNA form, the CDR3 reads TGTGCCAGCAGCTTAGCACACGGGACTAGCGGGAATAAGGAGCAGTTCTTC.